Listed here are 27 T cell receptor beta chains from one sample, sequenced in a study of T cell changes during pregnancy in multiple sclerosis. Produced via immunoSEQ multiplex PCR; TCRdb's table is partial and in-frame only. The sample has approximately 74,000 clones, about 85% seen once; the top ten hold approximately 3.3%. The sample consisted of peripheral blood, taken before pregnancy. The receptor set was obtained from a female donor with multiple sclerosis, enrolled in a pregnancy study.

The chain has TRBV18 and TRBJ1-2; no reliable D call. V was cut by 6 bases and J by 8 bases, with 13 bases left in between. CDR1 and CDR2 from the germline V gene are KGHSH and LQKENI. This CDR3 region has 12 residues. In DNA form, the CDR3 reads TGTGCCAGCTCTCGATCAGAGGGAGGCTACACCTTC. Amino acids: CASSRSEGGYTF.

The genes are TRBV6-4 and TRBJ1-4; TRBD1 is a possible D gene (5 bases). Per the germline V gene, CDR1 is MRHNA and CDR2 is SNTAGT. CDR3 length equals 17 residues. The V gene lost 3 bases and the J gene lost 7 bases, with 21 bases spanning the gap. The CDR3: CASSEKGLEGAREKLFF. DNA of the CDR3: TGTGCCAGCAGTGAAAAGGGGTTGGAAGGAGCTCGTGAAAAACTGTTTTTT.

The CDR3: CASSVNRGTGTGELFF. Written as DNA, the CDR3 is TGTGCCAGCAGCGTGAACAGGGGGACTGGTACCGGGGAGCTGTTTTTT. The rearrangement links TRBV2 to TRBJ2-2; 8 bases align to TRBD1. Germline CDR1 SNHLY, CDR2 FYNNEI. The V segment lost 6 bases and the J segment 5 bases; nucleotides outside the gene matches: 11. The CDR3 contains 16 residues.

The chain combines TRBV4-2 with TRBJ2-1; 10 bases are shared with TRBD2. J lost 3 bases, V lost 0 bases, and 5 bases had no gene match. The CDR3 extends over 17 amino acids. Germline V lookup: CDR1 LGHNA, CDR2 YNFKEQ. CDR3 DNA sequence: TGTGCCAGCAGCCAAGATACTGGACTAGCGGACTACAATGAGCAGTTCTTC. Residues: CASSQDTGLADYNEQFF.

J is TRBJ2-2 and V is TRBV6-5; D is uncertain. The CDR3 is 11 amino acids. Germline values: CDR1 MNHEY, CDR2 SVGAGI. The V end was cut by 7 bases, the J end by 7 bases, with 7 bases between. The CDR3 spells CASKTNGELFF. CDR3 nucleotides: TGTGCCAGCAAAACTAACGGGGAGCTGTTTTTT.

The gene calls are TRBV25-1 and TRBJ2-7, with 10 bases lining up with TRBD1. In germline, CDR1 is MGHDK, CDR2 SYGVNS. The CDR3 has 15 residues. Trimming removed 1 base from V and 6 bases from J; junction bases left unmatched: 6. This CDR3 reads CASSEWGQGKSEQYF. CDR3 in DNA: TGTGCCAGCAGTGAATGGGGACAGGGGAAGTCCGAGCAGTACTTC.

V and J are TRBV7-7 and TRBJ2-1; D unresolved. Per the germline V gene, CDR1 is SSHAT and CDR2 is FNYEAQ (reference sequence). Between the trimmed V and J ends, which lost 8 bases and 0 bases, there was a span of 14 bases. This CDR3 spans 15 amino acids. The CDR3 spells CASQASPFSYNEQFF. CDR3 DNA sequence: TGTGCCAGCCAAGCCTCCCCCTTCTCCTACAATGAGCAGTTCTTC.

The chain has TRBV4-1 and TRBJ2-1; 7 bases fit TRBD1. V shed 0 bases, J shed 5 bases, and the junction held 7 bases outside the gene matches. The CDR3 loop spans 16 amino acids. Germline V gene data show CDR1 as MGHRA and CDR2 as YSYEKL. CDR3 sequence reads: CASSQEKGAVHNEQFF. As DNA, the CDR3 is TGCGCCAGCAGCCAAGAAAAGGGGGCAGTCCACAATGAGCAGTTCTTC.

The chain combines TRBV5-1 with TRBJ1-1; no reliable D call. From germline, CDR1 is SGHRS and CDR2 YFSETQ. This CDR3 is built from 13 residues. Trimming removed 0 bases at V and 7 bases at J, with 10 bases between. The CDR3 loop reads CASSLAQLGEAFF. The CDR3 nucleotides are TGCGCCAGCAGCTTGGCACAGCTGGGTGAAGCTTTCTTT.

This sequence joins TRBV7-9 and TRBJ2-1, with TRBD2 as a possible D gene (5 bases). Trimming removed 0 bases from V and 12 bases from J, with 12 bases in between. Germline V gene sequence: CDR1 SEHNR, CDR2 FQNEAQ (reference sequence). The CDR3 is 13 amino acids. The CDR3 sequence: CASSLASPAGQFF. The CDR3 coding sequence is TGTGCCAGCAGCTTAGCTAGTCCCGCGGGGCAGTTCTTC.

The chain recombines TRBV2 with TRBJ2-1; tentatively, D is TRBD1 (5 bases). CDR3 length: 13 residues. CDR1 is SNHLY and CDR2 is FYNNEI in the germline V gene. Trimming left V 4 bases short and J 8 bases short, with 12 bases between. The CDR3 DNA follows: TGTGCCAGCAGTGTAGGTATCAGGGATGAGCAGTTCTTC. Translated: CASSVGIRDEQFF.

This chain links TRBV10-3 with TRBJ1-2; TRBD1 aligns across 9 bases. Trimming took 6 bases from V and 4 from J; bases not matched to a gene: 6. The CDR3 contains 14 residues. CDR1 and CDR2 (germline): ENHRY, SYGVKD. CDR3 in amino acids: CAIRGTGSVYGYTF. DNA for the CDR3: TGTGCCATCAGAGGGACAGGGTCGGTCTATGGCTACACCTTC.

This clone has a single count. This chain connects TRBV9 to TRBJ2-7, with TRBD1 identical over 11 bases. CDR1 SGDLS and CDR2 YYNGEE come from the germline V gene. J gave up 2 bases and V 2 bases, and 6 bases lay outside the gene matches. The CDR3 consists of 16 residues. The CDR3 reads CASSVLPDRGPYEQYF. The CDR3 DNA reads as TGTGCCAGCAGCGTCCTGCCGGACAGGGGGCCCTACGAGCAGTACTTC.

The chain has TRBV13 and TRBJ2-2, with TRBD2 matching 9 bases. The CDR3 consists of 18 residues. V shed 1 base, J shed 5 bases, and the junction held 11 bases outside the gene matches. Germline CDR1 is PRHDT and CDR2 is FYEKMQ (reference sequence). The CDR3 DNA is TGTGCCAGCAGCTTAGCCCCAGCGGGGGGCCCTGTAACCGGGGAGCTGTTTTTT. Translating it yields CASSLAPAGGPVTGELFF.

The rearrangement joins TRBV30 to TRBJ1-4, with a weak D call TRBD1 (5 bases). This CDR3 contains 13 residues. Germline CDR1 is GTSNPN and CDR2 is SVGIG (reference sequence). Between the trimmed V and J ends, which lost 0 bases and 14 bases, there was a span of 16 bases. The CDR3 DNA is TGTGCCTGGAGTGTACGACGGCCCGGGGGGCTGTTTTTT. Amino acids: CAWSVRRPGGLFF.

This chain links TRBV4-2 with TRBJ2-7; D call uncertain. The CDR3 is made up of 14 amino acids. The V gene's germline CDR1 is LGHNA and CDR2 YNFKEQ. The V end lost 1 base, the J end lost 2 bases, and 9 bases lay between the germline ends. In DNA, the CDR3 is TGTGCCAGCAGCCAAGGGGCCTGGCCCTACGAGCAGTACTTC. Its translation is CASSQGAWPYEQYF.

The chain employs TRBV5-1 and TRBJ1-1; D possibly corresponds to TRBD1 (5 bases). CDR3 length: 13 amino acids. Germline V gives CDR1 SGHRS, CDR2 YFSETQ. Trimming left V 2 bases short and J 3 bases short, with 8 bases between. As DNA, the CDR3 is TGCGCCAGCAGCTTAATAGGGGACACTGAAGCTTTCTTT. It is translated as CASSLIGDTEAFF. The full variable domain, in which reference TRBV5-1 and TRBJ1-1 provide the parts outside the CDR3, is KAGVTQTPRYLIKTRGQQVTLSCSPISGHRSVSWYQQTPGQGLQFLFEYFSETQRNKGNFPGRFSGRQFSNSRSEMNVSTLELGDSALYLCASSLIGDTEAFFGQGTRLTVV.

The V and J genes are TRBV11-2 and TRBJ2-1; 9 bases are shared with TRBD1. This CDR3 spans 15 amino acids. Germline V gene lookup returns CDR1 SGHAT and CDR2 FQNNGV. Germline trimming cut 5 bases from V and 4 bases from J; bases unmatched to any gene: 6. CDR3 sequence (DNA): TGTGCCAGCAGCCCTGGGACAGGGATTTACAATGAGCAGTTCTTC. Protein sequence: CASSPGTGIYNEQFF.

The V gene is TRBV9, the J gene TRBJ1-1; D call uncertain. Germline V gives CDR1 SGDLS, CDR2 YYNGEE. The CDR3 loop spans 14 amino acids. V shed 1 base and J shed 0 bases, with 7 bases lying between them. The CDR3 coding sequence is TGTGCCAGCAGCGTACGTTCAGTGAACACTGAAGCTTTCTTT. Protein sequence: CASSVRSVNTEAFF.

In this sample, this clone turned up once. The chain combines TRBV2 with TRBJ1-3; maybe TRBD1 (6 bases). Germline-derived CDR1 and CDR2 are SNHLY and FYNNEI. The CDR3 totals 12 residues. The germline V and J ends were trimmed by 7 bases and 4 bases, with 8 bases remaining between them. CDR3 bases: TGTGCCAGCACAGGGGACGGAAACACCATATATTTT. Amino acid sequence: CASTGDGNTIYF.

The V gene is TRBV18, the J gene TRBJ2-7; tentatively, D is TRBD1 (6 bases). Germline-derived CDR1 and CDR2 are KGHSH and LQKENI. This CDR3 comprises 15 residues. Trimming took 0 bases from V and 3 from J, leaving 12 bases between them. This chain's CDR3 is CASSPPGTTFYEQYF. Here the CDR3 DNA reads TGTGCCAGCTCACCACCTGGGACAACCTTCTACGAGCAGTACTTC.

J is TRBJ1-4 and V is TRBV6-6; tentative D call: TRBD1 (5 bases). Germline V lookup: CDR1 MNHNY, CDR2 SVGAGI (reference sequence). This CDR3 spans 16 amino acids. Trimming removed 10 bases at V and 4 bases at J, with 22 bases between. CDR3 nucleotides: TGTGCCATCTCCTCGAAGGGCAGGGTACTTAATGAAAAACTGTTTTTT. This encodes CAISSKGRVLNEKLFF.

The rearrangement links TRBV4-2 to TRBJ2-1, with D tentatively TRBD2 (7 bases). This CDR3 contains 15 residues. V lost 1 base to trimming and J lost 6 bases, with 13 bases between them. Germline V lookup: CDR1 LGHNA, CDR2 YNFKEQ. The CDR3 reads CASSQVSGGLNEQFF. The CDR3 region has the DNA TGTGCCAGCAGCCAAGTTTCGGGGGGCCTCAATGAGCAGTTCTTC.

V usage is TRBV7-2 and J usage is TRBJ2-7; 7 positions agree with TRBD1. Germline V gene lookup returns CDR1 SGHTA and CDR2 FQGNSA. The CDR3 is made up of 13 amino acids. With V trimmed by 4 bases and J by 3 bases, 3 bases remained unmatched. The CDR3 loop is CASSSGQFYEQYF. The CDR3 bases are TGTGCCAGCAGCTCGGGACAGTTCTACGAGCAGTACTTC.

CDR3 sequence reads: CARTGQSYEQYF. In DNA, the CDR3 is TGCGCCAGAACGGGACAATCCTACGAGCAGTACTTC. The chain recombines TRBV5-1 with TRBJ2-7; TRBD1 might be the D (6 bases). Germline CDR1 SGHRS, CDR2 YFSETQ. This CDR3 has 12 residues. V dropped 8 bases and J dropped 1 base, with 10 bases sitting between them.

The chain combines TRBV4-2 with TRBJ2-1; tentative D call: TRBD2 (6 bases). Germline V gives CDR1 LGHNA, CDR2 YNFKEQ. V lost 4 bases and J 5 bases, leaving 24 bases between the germline ends. This CDR3 contains 18 residues. DNA for the CDR3: TGTGCCAGCAGCCCGCCTGACTGGGTGGGGCGGGGTCACAATGAGCAGTTCTTC. It encodes CASSPPDWVGRGHNEQFF.

The CDR3 loop reads CASSYLLGEGYTF. CDR3 DNA: TGTGCCAGCAGTTACTTACTGGGAGAGGGCTACACCTTC. The chain is built from TRBV6-5 and TRBJ1-2; D ambiguous. The V gene lost 1 base and the J gene lost 8 bases, with 11 bases spanning the gap. CDR3 length equals 13 residues. CDR1 and CDR2 from the germline V gene are MNHEY and SVGAGI.